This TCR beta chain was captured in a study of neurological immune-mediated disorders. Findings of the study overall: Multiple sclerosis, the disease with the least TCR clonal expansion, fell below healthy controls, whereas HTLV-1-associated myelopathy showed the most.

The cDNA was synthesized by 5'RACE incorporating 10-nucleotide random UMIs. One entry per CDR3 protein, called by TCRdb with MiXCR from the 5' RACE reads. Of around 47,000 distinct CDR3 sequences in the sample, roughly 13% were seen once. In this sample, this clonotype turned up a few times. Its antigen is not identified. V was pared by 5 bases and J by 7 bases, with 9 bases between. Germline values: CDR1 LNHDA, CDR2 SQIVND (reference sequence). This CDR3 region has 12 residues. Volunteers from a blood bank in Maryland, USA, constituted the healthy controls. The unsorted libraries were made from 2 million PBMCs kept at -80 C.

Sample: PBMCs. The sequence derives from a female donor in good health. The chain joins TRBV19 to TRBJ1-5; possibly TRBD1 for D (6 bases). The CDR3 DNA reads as TGTGCCAGTAGTGAAGGACAGCAGCCCCAGCATTTT. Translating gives CASSEGQQPQHF.